A single sample gave rise to the 24 T cell receptor beta chains below, sequenced in a study of shared clonotypes between healthy human individuals. Measured with immunoSEQ multiplex PCR; TCRdb has only the in-frame clones, and not every one. The data show about 230,000 clones, 65% seen once. Sequenced input: memory CD4+ T cells sorted from blood. Stated subset: CD45RA-negative fraction. The receptors derive from a man younger than 45 in good health.

This clone showed up just once. V is TRBV4-3 and J is TRBJ2-3, with D hard to call. V gave up 0 bases and J gave up 10 bases, with 14 bases separating them. This CDR3 is 14 amino acids long. CDR1 is LGHNA and CDR2 is YSLEER in the germline V gene. This CDR3 is CASSQDAPSRPQYF. The CDR3 coding sequence is TGCGCCAGCAGCCAAGATGCCCCCTCCCGCCCGCAGTATTTT.

The chain couples TRBV5-1 to TRBJ2-2; no definite D call. The CDR3 spans 14 residues. Trimming removed 2 bases at V and 1 base at J, with 6 bases between. The V gene's germline CDR1 is SGHRS and CDR2 YFSETQ. The CDR3 DNA sequence: TGCGCCAGCAGCTTAGTCCAGAACACCGGGGAGCTGTTTTTT. Translated: CASSLVQNTGELFF.

The chain recombines TRBV19 with TRBJ2-1; weak D call: TRBD2 (5 bases). Per germline, CDR1 LNHDA and CDR2 SQIVND (reference sequence). V gave up 7 bases and J gave up 3 bases, with 13 bases separating them. The CDR3 is made up of 14 amino acids. CDR3 bases: TGTGCCAGTACCTCGGGGTCTTTCTACAATGAGCAGTTCTTC. Its translation is CASTSGSFYNEQFF.

The chain uses TRBV11-3 and TRBJ1-2; 7 bases match TRBD1. CDR3 length equals 14 residues. Germline V lookup: CDR1 SGHNT, CDR2 YENEEA. The V segment lost 4 bases and the J segment 2 bases; nucleotides outside the gene matches: 4. The CDR3 spells CASSSMTGNYGYTF. Here the CDR3 DNA reads TGTGCCAGCAGCTCCATGACAGGGAACTATGGCTACACCTTC.

The table lists this clone with a count of one. The rearrangement joins TRBV4-1 to TRBJ2-7, with TRBD2 identical over 11 bases. Germline V gene sequence: CDR1 MGHRA, CDR2 YSYEKL. The CDR3 has 13 amino acids. The ends lost 6 bases at V and 6 bases at J; junction bases unmatched: 4. CDR3 DNA sequence: TGCGCCAGCAGTTCTCTAGCGGGAGGCGAGCAGTACTTC. This sequence encodes CASSSLAGGEQYF.

In this sample, this clone turned up a few times. J is TRBJ2-1 and V is TRBV6-6; a weak D match, TRBD2 (7 bases). The CDR3 totals 15 residues. The ends were cut back, 8 bases at V and 8 bases at J, with 22 bases in the middle. CDR1 and CDR2 (germline): MNHNY, SVGAGI (reference sequence). The CDR3 bases are TGTGCCAGCTTTAGGGGGGGAGCTGGGTTCGATGAGCAGTTCTTC. Its protein product is CASFRGGAGFDEQFF.

This clone was counted between two and nine times. At one of its ends the junction is not consistent with the germline gene, which may arise from a read error. V and J are TRBV7-7 and TRBJ2-1; D might be TRBD2 (7 bases). The CDR3 has 16 amino acids. Per germline, CDR1 SSHAT and CDR2 FNYEAQ (reference sequence). The CDR3 region has the DNA TGTGCTAGCAGCCCTACCCTCGGGGGGCCGGGCAATGAGCAGTTCTTC. Translating it yields CASSPTLGGPGNEQFF.

V usage is TRBV5-1 and J usage is TRBJ2-2, with TRBD1 matching over 10 bases. Germline V lookup: CDR1 SGHRS, CDR2 YFSETQ. The CDR3 totals 17 residues. V gave up 5 bases and J gave up 7 bases; unmatched junction bases: 14. The DNA of the CDR3 is TGCGCCAGCAGGACCACCCGGGGGACAGGGGACGACGGGGAGCTGTTTTTT. Protein: CASRTTRGTGDDGELFF.

V usage is TRBV9 and J usage is TRBJ2-1; D call uncertain. The CDR3 is 13 amino acids. The ends were cut back, 0 bases at V and 5 bases at J, with 6 bases in the middle. CDR1 is SGDLS, CDR2 YYNGEE, per germline. CDR3 protein: CASSVGANNEQFF. The DNA of the CDR3 is TGTGCCAGCAGCGTAGGAGCAAACAATGAGCAGTTCTTC.

The rearrangement uses TRBV6-1 and TRBJ2-1; D may be TRBD2 (6 bases). The length of the CDR3 is 15 residues. Trimming left V 6 bases short and J 3 bases short, with 15 bases between. Per the germline V gene, CDR1 is MNHNS and CDR2 is SASEGT. The CDR3: CASRIGSPLYNEQFF. The CDR3, as DNA: TGTGCCAGCAGAATCGGGAGTCCCCTCTACAATGAGCAGTTCTTC.

The chain carries TRBV19 and TRBJ2-1; 8 bases line up with TRBD2. The CDR3 contains 15 residues. Trimming removed 5 bases from V and 9 bases from J; junction bases left unmatched: 12. Germline V gives CDR1 LNHDA, CDR2 SQIVND (reference sequence). CDR3: CASSPTGGHWAEQFF. The CDR3 DNA reads TGTGCCAGTAGTCCCACGGGAGGGCACTGGGCTGAGCAGTTCTTC. Supplemented by reference TRBV19 and TRBJ2-1, the full variable domain reads DGGITQSPKYLFRKEGQNVTLSCEQNLNHDAMYWYRQDPGQGLRLIYYSQIVNDFQKGDIAEGYSVSREKKESFPLTVTSAQKNPTAFYLCASSPTGGHWAEQFFGPGTRLTVL.

This rearrangement joins TRBV5-5 to TRBJ2-7; 10 positions match TRBD1. Germline V gene lookup returns CDR1 SGHKS and CDR2 YYEKEE (reference sequence). CDR3 length equals 14 residues. V shed 4 bases and J 5 bases; nucleotides not matched to a gene: 6. CDR3 protein: CASSRTGGINEQYF. The CDR3 nucleotides read TGTGCCAGCAGCAGGACAGGGGGAATCAACGAGCAGTACTTC.

The rearrangement joins TRBV9 to TRBJ1-2; unclear D gene. Trimming removed 4 bases at V and 1 base at J, with 11 bases between. This CDR3 is built from 14 residues. CDR1 is SGDLS, CDR2 YYNGEE, per germline. CDR3 sequence: CASSPSDVNYGYTF. The CDR3 DNA follows: TGTGCCAGCAGCCCCAGCGACGTTAACTATGGCTACACCTTC.

This chain connects TRBV5-1 to TRBJ2-5; D call uncertain. The CDR3 consists of 16 residues. Between the trimmed V and J ends, which lost 1 base and 4 bases, there was a span of 17 bases. The germline CDR1 and CDR2 sequences are SGHRS and YFSETQ. The chain's CDR3 is CASSLLGLNTPETQYF. Here the CDR3 DNA reads TGCGCCAGCAGCTTGTTGGGCCTCAACACGCCAGAGACCCAGTACTTC.

This CDR3 reads CASSVEANYGYTF. For the CDR3, the DNA is TGTGCCAGCAGCGTAGAAGCTAACTATGGCTACACCTTC. The rearrangement uses TRBV9 and TRBJ1-2, with D hard to call. V shed 0 bases and J shed 0 bases, with 3 bases lying between them. CDR3 length: 13 amino acids. Germline values: CDR1 SGDLS, CDR2 YYNGEE.

This clone was detected ten times or more. The rearrangement uses TRBV15 and TRBJ2-7; 7 bases fit TRBD1. CDR1 is LNHNV, CDR2 YYDKDF, per germline (reference sequence). CDR3 length equals 16 residues. Losses at the gene ends were 0 bases for V and 4 bases for J; bases not matched to a gene: 9. The chain's CDR3 is CATSRESPGQIYEQYF. The CDR3 nucleotides read TGTGCCACCAGCAGAGAGTCCCCGGGACAGATTTACGAGCAGTACTTC.

This chain uses TRBV15 with TRBJ2-1, with D unclear. The CDR3 is 15 residues long. Trimming removed 0 bases at V and 4 bases at J, with 10 bases between. The V gene's germline CDR1 is LNHNV and CDR2 YYDKDF (reference sequence). The CDR3 here is CATSRDRLGYNEQFF. The DNA of the CDR3 is TGTGCCACCAGCAGAGATCGGCTGGGTTACAATGAGCAGTTCTTC. Together with reference TRBV15 and TRBJ2-1, the CDR3 gives the full variable domain: DAMVIQNPRYQVTQFGKPVTLSCSQTLNHNVMYWYQQKSSQAPKLLFHYYDKDFNNEADTPDNFQSRRPNTSFCFLDIRSPGLGDTAMYLCATSRDRLGYNEQFFGPGTRLTVL.

This clone has more than one count but fewer than ten. The chain links TRBV5-4 to TRBJ1-1; D is possibly TRBD1 (6 bases). CDR1 and CDR2 (germline): SGHNT, YYREEE (reference sequence). Trimming cost V 0 bases and J 6 bases, with 15 bases left between them. The CDR3 length is 15 residues. CDR3 amino acids: CASSLDRDNGAEAFF. The CDR3 nucleotides read TGTGCCAGCAGCTTGGATCGGGACAATGGCGCTGAAGCTTTCTTT. The full variable domain, completed using reference TRBV5-4 and TRBJ1-1, is ETGVTQSPTHLIKTRGQQVTLRCSSQSGHNTVSWYQQALGQGPQFIFQYYREEENGRGNFPPRFSGLQFPNYSSELNVNALELDDSALYLCASSLDRDNGAEAFFGQGTRLTVV.

The chain links TRBV19 to TRBJ2-7, with a weak D call TRBD1 (6 bases). CDR1 is LNHDA and CDR2 is SQIVND in the germline V gene (reference sequence). Trimming took off 6 bases at V and 2 bases at J, with 8 bases between the two ends. This CDR3 spans 12 amino acids. The CDR3 bases are TGTGCCAGTAGACAGGGAGCCTACGAGCAGTACTTC. It encodes CASRQGAYEQYF.

This clone has just one count. The V call is TRBV2, the J call TRBJ1-5, with 7 bases matching TRBD1. Germline assignment: CDR1 SNHLY and CDR2 FYNNEI. The CDR3 is made up of 15 amino acids. The J segment lost 3 bases and the V segment lost 5 bases, leaving 7 bases of the junction unmatched. In DNA form, the CDR3 reads TGTGCCAGCAGTCCAGACAGGGTGCTCAATCAGCCCCAGCATTTT. Translation gives CASSPDRVLNQPQHF.

Ten or more counts support this clone. The J gene is TRBJ2-7, the V gene TRBV7-2; no firm D call. Germline lookup yields CDR1 SGHTA and CDR2 FQGNSA. The CDR3 is made up of 15 amino acids. The ends were cut back, 5 bases at V and 2 bases at J, with 16 bases in the middle. This CDR3 reads CASSPYDGSAYEQYF. DNA for the CDR3: TGTGCCAGCAGCCCATACGACGGGTCAGCCTACGAGCAGTACTTC.

The gene calls are TRBV9 and TRBJ2-5; no clear D gene. Germline CDR1 SGDLS, CDR2 YYNGEE. Trimming took 0 bases from V and 3 from J, leaving 9 bases between them. The CDR3 is 14 amino acids. For the CDR3, the DNA is TGTGCCAGCAGCGTAGGCGGCCCTAAAGAGACCCAGTACTTC. This sequence encodes CASSVGGPKETQYF.

The J gene is TRBJ2-4, the V gene TRBV6-6, with D perhaps matching TRBD2 (5 bases). Germline V gene data show CDR1 as MNHNY and CDR2 as SVGAGI (reference sequence). The CDR3 covers 16 residues. Trimming removed 5 bases from V and 3 bases from J, with 17 bases in between. As DNA, the CDR3 is TGTGCCAGCAGTCCCGAGCGGATACTGATCAAAAACATTCAGTACTTC. Amino acid sequence: CASSPERILIKNIQYF.

The chain recombines TRBV5-3 with TRBJ2-7, with 11 bases identical to TRBD1. TRBV5-3 falls under the ORF class, with uncertain function. V gave up 8 bases and J gave up 4 bases; unmatched junction bases: 8. The CDR3 covers 14 residues. The CDR3 reads CASSRTGGSYEQYF. As DNA, the CDR3 is TGTGCCAGCAGCCGGACAGGGGGCTCGTACGAGCAGTACTTC.